This TCR beta chain was sequenced during a study of PD-1 blockade in mismatch repair-deficient tumors. Study information: Patients had approximately 11 mismatch repair-deficient cancer types and were previously treated and progressing.

As to this clone: No antigen is known for it.

The study's findings and limits: Rapid post-treatment expansion, then contraction, generally preceding radiologic response, marked tumor-resident clones.

Every patient had mismatch repair deficiency by PCR or immunohistochemistry. TCR sequencing covered a few patients who responded to pembrolizumab. Method: immunoSEQ multiplex PCR; TCRdb's copy keeps in-frame clones and lacks some. The sample lists 40,000 to 60,000 clones; 81% were seen once. With V trimmed by 0 bases and J by 0 bases, 14 bases remained unmatched. This CDR3 contains 22 residues. From germline, CDR1 is WNHNN and CDR2 SYGVQD (reference sequence). The rearrangement links TRBV10-1 to TRBJ2-6; 10 positions match TRBD2. This material consisted of peripheral blood, taken about 4.5 months after starting pembrolizumab. The receptor comes from an adult with mismatch repair-deficient cancer. DNA for the CDR3: TGCGCCAGCAGTGAGTCGCACAGGACTAGCGGAAGTCCAGACTCTGGGGCCAACGTCCTGACTTTC. It codes for CASSESHRTSGSPDSGANVLTF.